This TCR beta chain was found in a study of OX40 agonist ivuxolimab in advanced cancers. As for the study in general: Every 2 weeks, patients received ivuxolimab intravenously, dosed at 0.01 to 10 mg/kg. Broader study findings: The average count of expanded clones was higher among CD8+ T cells than among CD4+.

Concerning this clone itself: Its antigen is unidentified.

The CDR3 is 10 amino acids. Germline V gene sequence: CDR1 SGHNT, CDR2 YENEEA. Deletions cut 3 bases from V and 6 bases from J, with 3 bases between. The protocol was immunoSEQ multiplex PCR, while the TCRdb copy is restricted to in-frame clones and leaves out a portion. The data show around 69,000 clones, just over 85% seen once. The source was CD4+ or CD8+ T cells sorted from blood, collected in a trial of the OX40 agonist ivuxolimab. The chain recombines TRBV11-3 with TRBJ2-7, with D unresolved. The receptor was isolated from an adult with an advanced solid tumor such as melanoma, head and neck, liver or kidney cancer. The CDR3 loop reads CASSFGEQYF. The CDR3 coding sequence is TGTGCCAGCAGCTTTGGCGAGCAGTACTTC. The complete variable domain, with remaining parts taken from reference TRBV11-3 and TRBJ2-7, reads EAGVVQSPRYKIIEKKQPVAFWCNPISGHNTLYWYLQNLGQGPELLIRYENEEAVDDSQLPKDRFSAERLKGVDSTLKIQPAELGDSAVYLCASSFGEQYFGPGTRLTVT.